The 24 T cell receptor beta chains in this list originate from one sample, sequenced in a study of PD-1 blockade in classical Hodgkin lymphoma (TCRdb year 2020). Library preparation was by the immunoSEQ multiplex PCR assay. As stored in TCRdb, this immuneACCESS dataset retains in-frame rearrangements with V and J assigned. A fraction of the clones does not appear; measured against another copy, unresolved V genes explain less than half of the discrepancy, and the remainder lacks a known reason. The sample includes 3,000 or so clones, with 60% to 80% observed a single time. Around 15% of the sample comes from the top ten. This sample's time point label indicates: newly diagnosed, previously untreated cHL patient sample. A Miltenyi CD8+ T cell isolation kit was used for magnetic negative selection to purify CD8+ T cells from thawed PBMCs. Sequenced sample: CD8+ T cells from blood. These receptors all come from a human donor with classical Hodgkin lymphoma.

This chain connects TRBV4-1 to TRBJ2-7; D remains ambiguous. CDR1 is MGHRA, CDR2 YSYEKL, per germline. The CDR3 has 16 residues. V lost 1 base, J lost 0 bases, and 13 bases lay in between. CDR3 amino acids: CASSQAVSTNSYEQYF. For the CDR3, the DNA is TGCGCCAGCAGCCAAGCAGTGTCTACCAACTCCTACGAGCAGTACTTC.

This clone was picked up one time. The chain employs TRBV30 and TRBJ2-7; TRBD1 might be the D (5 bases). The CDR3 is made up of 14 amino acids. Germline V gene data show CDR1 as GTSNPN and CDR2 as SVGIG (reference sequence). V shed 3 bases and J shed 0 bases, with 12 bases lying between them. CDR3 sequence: CAWREDTYSYEQYF. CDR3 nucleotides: TGTGCCTGGAGAGAGGACACTTACTCCTACGAGCAGTACTTC.

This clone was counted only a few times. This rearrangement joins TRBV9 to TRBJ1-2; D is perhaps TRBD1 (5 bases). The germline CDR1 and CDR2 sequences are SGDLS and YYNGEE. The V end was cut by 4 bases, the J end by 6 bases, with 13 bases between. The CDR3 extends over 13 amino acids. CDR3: CASSPGTGHGYTF. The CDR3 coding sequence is TGTGCCAGCAGCCCCGGAACAGGCCATGGCTACACCTTC.

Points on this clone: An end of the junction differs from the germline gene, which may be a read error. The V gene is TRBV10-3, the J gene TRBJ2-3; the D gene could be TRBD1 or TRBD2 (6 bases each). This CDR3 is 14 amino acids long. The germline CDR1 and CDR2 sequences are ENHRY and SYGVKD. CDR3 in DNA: TGTGCCATCCGTGAAGGGGGGTTCACAGATACGCAGTATTTT. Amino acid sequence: CAIREGGFTDTQYF.

The CDR3 nucleotides read TGTGCCAGCTCACCTACCAGAGTTTTGAACACTGAAGCTTTCTTT. The encoded protein is CASSPTRVLNTEAFF. The chain employs TRBV18 and TRBJ1-1; D gene ambiguous. Germline V gene data show CDR1 as KGHSH and CDR2 as LQKENI. Trimming removed 3 bases from V and 0 bases from J, with 11 bases in between. The CDR3 covers 15 residues.

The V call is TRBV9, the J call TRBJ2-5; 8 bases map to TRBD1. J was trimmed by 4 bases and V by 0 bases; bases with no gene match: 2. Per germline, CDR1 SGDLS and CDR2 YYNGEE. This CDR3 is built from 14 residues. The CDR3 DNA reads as TGTGCCAGCAGCGTAGGGACAGGGATAGAGACCCAGTACTTC. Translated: CASSVGTGIETQYF.

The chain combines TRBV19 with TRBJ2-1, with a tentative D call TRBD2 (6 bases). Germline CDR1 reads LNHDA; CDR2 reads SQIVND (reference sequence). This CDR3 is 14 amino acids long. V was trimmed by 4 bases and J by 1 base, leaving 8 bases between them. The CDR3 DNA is TGTGCCAGTAGTAGCGGGACGTCCTACAATGAGCAGTTCTTC. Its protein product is CASSSGTSYNEQFF.

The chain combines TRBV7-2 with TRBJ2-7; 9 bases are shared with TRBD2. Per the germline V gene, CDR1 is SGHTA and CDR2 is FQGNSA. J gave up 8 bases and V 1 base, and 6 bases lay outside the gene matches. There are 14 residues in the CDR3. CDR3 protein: CASSLVPAGGQQYF. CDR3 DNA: TGTGCCAGCAGCTTAGTCCCAGCGGGAGGCCAGCAGTACTTC.

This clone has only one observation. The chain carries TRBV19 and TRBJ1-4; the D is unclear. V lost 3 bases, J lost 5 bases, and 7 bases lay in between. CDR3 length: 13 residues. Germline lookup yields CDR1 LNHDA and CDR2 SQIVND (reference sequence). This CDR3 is CASSILQNEKLFF. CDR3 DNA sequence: TGTGCCAGTAGTATCCTACAGAATGAAAAACTGTTTTTT. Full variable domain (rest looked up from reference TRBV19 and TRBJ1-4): DGGITQSPKYLFRKEGQNVTLSCEQNLNHDAMYWYRQDPGQGLRLIYYSQIVNDFQKGDIAEGYSVSREKKESFPLTVTSAQKNPTAFYLCASSILQNEKLFFGSGTQLSVL.

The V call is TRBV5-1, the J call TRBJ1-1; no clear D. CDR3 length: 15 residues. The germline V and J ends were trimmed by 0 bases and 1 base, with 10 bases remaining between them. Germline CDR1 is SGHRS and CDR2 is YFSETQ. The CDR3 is CASSLALGKNTEAFF. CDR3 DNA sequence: TGCGCCAGCAGCTTGGCCCTAGGGAAGAACACTGAAGCTTTCTTT.

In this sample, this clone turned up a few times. CDR3 in DNA: TGTGCCAGCAGCAAAGGAGGGAATGCAACTAATGAAAAACTGTTTTTT. Amino acids: CASSKGGNATNEKLFF. V usage is TRBV21-1 and J usage is TRBJ1-4. TRBV21-1 is flagged as a pseudogene. This CDR3 is built from 16 residues.

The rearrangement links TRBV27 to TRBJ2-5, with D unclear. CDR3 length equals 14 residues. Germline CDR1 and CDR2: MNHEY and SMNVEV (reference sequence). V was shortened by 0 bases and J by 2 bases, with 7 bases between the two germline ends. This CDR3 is CASSLSLGQETQYF. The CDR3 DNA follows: TGTGCCAGCAGTTTATCACTGGGACAAGAGACCCAGTACTTC.

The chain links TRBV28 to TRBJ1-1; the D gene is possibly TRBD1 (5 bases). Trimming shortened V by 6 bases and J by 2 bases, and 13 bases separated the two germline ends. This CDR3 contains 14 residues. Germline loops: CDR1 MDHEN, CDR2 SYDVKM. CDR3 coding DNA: TGTGCCAGCAGATCAACAGGTCCTAACACTGAAGCTTTCTTT. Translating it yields CASRSTGPNTEAFF.

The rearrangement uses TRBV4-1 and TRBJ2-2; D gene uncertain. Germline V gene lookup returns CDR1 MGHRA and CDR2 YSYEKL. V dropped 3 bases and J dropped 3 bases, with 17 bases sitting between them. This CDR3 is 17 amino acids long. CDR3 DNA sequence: TGCGCCAGCAGCCACACCTCCACACAGCCCTACACCGGGGAGCTGTTTTTT. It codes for CASSHTSTQPYTGELFF.

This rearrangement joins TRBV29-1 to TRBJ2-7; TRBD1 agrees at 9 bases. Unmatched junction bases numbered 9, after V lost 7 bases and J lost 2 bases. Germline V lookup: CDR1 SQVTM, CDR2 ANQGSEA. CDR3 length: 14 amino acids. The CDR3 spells CSAYGTGSPYEQYF. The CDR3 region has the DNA TGCAGCGCTTACGGGACAGGGAGCCCCTACGAGCAGTACTTC.

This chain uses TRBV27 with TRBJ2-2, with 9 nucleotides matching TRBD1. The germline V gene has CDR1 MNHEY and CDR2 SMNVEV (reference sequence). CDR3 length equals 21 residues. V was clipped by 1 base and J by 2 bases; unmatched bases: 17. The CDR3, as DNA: TGTGCCAGCAGTTTATTCCCACAGGGGGCAGGAGCGGGAACTAACACCGGGGAGCTGTTTTTT. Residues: CASSLFPQGAGAGTNTGELFF.

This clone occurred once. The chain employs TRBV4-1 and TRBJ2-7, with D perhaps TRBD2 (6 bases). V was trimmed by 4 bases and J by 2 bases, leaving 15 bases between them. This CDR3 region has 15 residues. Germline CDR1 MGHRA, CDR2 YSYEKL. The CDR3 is CASSLLPGGAYEQYF. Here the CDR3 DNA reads TGCGCCAGCAGCCTCTTGCCCGGGGGTGCCTACGAGCAGTACTTC.

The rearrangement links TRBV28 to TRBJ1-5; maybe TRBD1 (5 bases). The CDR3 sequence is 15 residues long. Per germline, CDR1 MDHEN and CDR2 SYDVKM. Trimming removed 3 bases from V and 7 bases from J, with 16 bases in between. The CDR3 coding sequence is TGTGCCAGCAGTTTCGATGCAGGGAATGGACAGCCCCAGCATTTT. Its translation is CASSFDAGNGQPQHF.

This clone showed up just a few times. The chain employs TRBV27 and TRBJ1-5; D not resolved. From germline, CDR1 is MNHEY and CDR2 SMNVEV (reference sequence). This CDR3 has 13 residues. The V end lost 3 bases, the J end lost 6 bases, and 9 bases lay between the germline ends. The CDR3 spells CASSFGGGQPQHF. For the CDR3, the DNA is TGTGCCAGCAGTTTTGGCGGAGGTCAGCCCCAGCATTTT.

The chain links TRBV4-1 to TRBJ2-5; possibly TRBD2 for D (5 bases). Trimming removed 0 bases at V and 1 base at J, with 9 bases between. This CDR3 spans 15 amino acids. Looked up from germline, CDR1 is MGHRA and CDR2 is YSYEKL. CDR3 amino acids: CASSQDMTIQETQYF. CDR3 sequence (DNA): TGCGCCAGCAGCCAAGATATGACTATCCAAGAGACCCAGTACTTC.

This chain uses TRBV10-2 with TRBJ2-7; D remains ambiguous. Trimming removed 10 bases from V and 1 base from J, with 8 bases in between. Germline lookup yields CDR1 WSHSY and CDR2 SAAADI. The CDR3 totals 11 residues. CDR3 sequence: CATGPSYEQYF. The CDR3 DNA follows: TGCGCCACCGGTCCTTCCTACGAGCAGTACTTC.

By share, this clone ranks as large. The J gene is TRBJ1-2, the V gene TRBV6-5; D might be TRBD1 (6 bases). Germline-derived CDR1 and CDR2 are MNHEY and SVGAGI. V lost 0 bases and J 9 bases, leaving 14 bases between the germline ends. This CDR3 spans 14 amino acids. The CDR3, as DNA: TGTGCCAGCAGTTACTCGAGTCAGGGGAGTAGCTACACCTTC. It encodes CASSYSSQGSSYTF.

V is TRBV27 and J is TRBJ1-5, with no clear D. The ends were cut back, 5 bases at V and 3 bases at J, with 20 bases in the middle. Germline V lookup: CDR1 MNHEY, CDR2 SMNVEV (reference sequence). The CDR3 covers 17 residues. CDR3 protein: CASSPKGILMDNQPQHF. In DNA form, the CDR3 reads TGTGCCAGCAGTCCCAAAGGGATTCTAATGGACAATCAGCCCCAGCATTTT.

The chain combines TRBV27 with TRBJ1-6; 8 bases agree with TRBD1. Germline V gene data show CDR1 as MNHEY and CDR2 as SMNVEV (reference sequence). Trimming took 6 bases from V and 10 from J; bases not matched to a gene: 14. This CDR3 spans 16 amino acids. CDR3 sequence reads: CASSKTGVTFASPLHF. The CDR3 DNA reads TGTGCCAGCAGCAAGACAGGGGTCACCTTCGCCTCACCCCTCCACTTT.